These 30 T cell receptor beta chains were sequenced from one sample in a study of neurological immune-mediated disorders. TCRdb passed the 5' RACE reads through MiXCR, listing each CDR3 protein once. The sample includes about 50,000 distinct CDR3 sequences, around a sixth of them seen just once. The sample consisted of PBMCs. Receptor source: a man aged 60-69 years in good health.

This clonotype occurred many times. CDR3 DNA: TGTGCCAGCGCTTATGGGGAGGGCCTCTATGGCTACACCTTC. This sequence encodes CASAYGEGLYGYTF. The chain has TRBV27 and TRBJ1-2; D is ambiguous. Per germline, CDR1 MNHEY and CDR2 SMNVEV (reference sequence). The CDR3 contains 14 residues. Between the trimmed V and J ends, which lost 8 bases and 4 bases, there was a span of 17 bases.

This clonotype was found many times. V is TRBV6-5 and J is TRBJ2-1; D gene unclear. The CDR3 runs to 15 residues. Between the trimmed V and J ends, which lost 0 bases and 7 bases, there was a span of 13 bases. Germline V gene lookup returns CDR1 MNHEY and CDR2 SVGAGI. Here the CDR3 reads CASSYSKVGLNEQFF. CDR3 nucleotides: TGTGCCAGCAGTTACTCGAAAGTGGGGTTAAATGAGCAGTTCTTC.

By sample share, this clonotype is medium-sized (0.01 to 0.1%). V is TRBV7-3 and J is TRBJ2-1; D is unclear. The CDR3 length is 15 residues. V shed 2 bases and J shed 0 bases, with 8 bases lying between them. The V gene's germline CDR1 is SGHTA and CDR2 FQGTGA. The CDR3 protein is CASSLEVSSYNEQFF. CDR3 nucleotides: TGTGCCAGCAGCTTAGAAGTAAGCTCCTACAATGAGCAGTTCTTC.

This clonotype was seen repeatedly, ten times or more. The chain employs TRBV9 and TRBJ2-1; 9 bases are shared with TRBD2. The CDR3 runs 14 residues. V shed 4 bases, J shed 7 bases, and the junction held 6 bases outside the gene matches. CDR1 is SGDLS, CDR2 YYNGEE, per germline. CDR3 protein: CASSRGTSLNEQFF. The CDR3 coding sequence is TGTGCCAGCAGCCGGGGGACTAGCCTAAATGAGCAGTTCTTC.

This clonotype was seen at least ten times. This chain links TRBV7-6 with TRBJ2-7, with 7 positions matching TRBD1. CDR3 length: 15 residues. CDR1 is SGHVS, CDR2 FNYEAQ, per germline. Trimming cost V 4 bases and J 4 bases; bases outside gene matches: 10. The CDR3 bases are TGTGCCAGCAGCTCCCCCGAGACAGGGAATTACGAGCAGTACTTC. It encodes CASSSPETGNYEQYF.

This clonotype has a handful of counts. The V and J genes are TRBV5-5 and TRBJ2-3; D ambiguous. This CDR3 spans 15 amino acids. CDR1 and CDR2 (germline): SGHKS, YYEKEE (reference sequence). Trimming removed 1 base at V and 2 bases at J, with 11 bases between. The CDR3 is CASSLRSAITDTQYF. The CDR3 nucleotides are TGTGCCAGCAGCTTGAGAAGTGCGATCACAGATACGCAGTATTTT.

This clonotype appeared many times. This rearrangement joins TRBV20-1 to TRBJ2-7; 12 bases fit TRBD2. The junction had 13 bases not matched to a gene; V was cut back by 2 bases and J by 5 bases. Germline V gene lookup returns CDR1 DFQATT and CDR2 SNEGSKA (reference sequence). The CDR3 runs to 17 residues. The CDR3 is CSARPRLAGGQVDEQYF. Written as DNA, the CDR3 is TGCAGTGCTAGACCACGCCTAGCGGGAGGGCAAGTTGACGAGCAGTACTTC.

This clonotype has ten or more counts. The chain is built from TRBV12-3 or TRBV12-4 and TRBJ2-5; D gene unclear. Trimming took off 8 bases at V and 5 bases at J, with 15 bases between the two ends. This CDR3 spans 13 amino acids. CDR3 residues: CASSFRWKETQYF. CDR3 in DNA: TGTGCCAGCTCCTTCCGGTGGAAGGAGACCCAGTACTTC.

This clonotype was counted many times. The chain recombines TRBV5-1 with TRBJ2-2; no firm D call. V dropped 0 bases and J dropped 7 bases, with 7 bases sitting between them. The germline CDR1 and CDR2 sequences are SGHRS and YFSETQ. The CDR3 consists of 13 residues. The CDR3 sequence is CASSLALFGELFF. The CDR3 region has the DNA TGCGCCAGCAGCTTGGCTCTTTTCGGGGAGCTGTTTTTT. Full variable domain (rest looked up from reference TRBV5-1 and TRBJ2-2): KAGVTQTPRYLIKTRGQQVTLSCSPISGHRSVSWYQQTPGQGLQFLFEYFSETQRNKGNFPGRFSGRQFSNSRSEMNVSTLELGDSALYLCASSLALFGELFFGEGSRLTVL.

V usage is TRBV12-3 or TRBV12-4 and J usage is TRBJ2-5; weak D call: TRBD1 (5 bases). CDR3 length equals 16 residues. V dropped 1 base and J dropped 4 bases, with 16 bases sitting between them. The CDR3 sequence is CASSLGRAPRRETQYF. The CDR3 region has the DNA TGTGCCAGCAGTTTAGGCAGGGCACCCCGGAGAGAGACCCAGTACTTC.

The sample holds many counts of this clonotype. The chain has TRBV7-9 and TRBJ2-1; 7 nucleotides match TRBD1. The CDR3 totals 15 residues. The germline CDR1 and CDR2 sequences are SEHNR and FQNEAQ (reference sequence). J lost 8 bases, V lost 4 bases, and 11 bases had no gene match. The CDR3 DNA follows: TGTGCCAGCAGCTATACAGGGGCTATTAACGATGAGCAGTTCTTC. Its protein product is CASSYTGAINDEQFF.

This clonotype has a count of ten or more. V is TRBV7-4 and J is TRBJ1-6; TRBD1 matches 7 bases. V trimming: 5 bases; J trimming: 9 bases; junction bases outside the gene matches: 19. This CDR3 comprises 18 residues. Germline V gene lookup returns CDR1 SGHVT and CDR2 SQSDAQ. CDR3 nucleotide sequence: TGTGCCAGCAGCCCTAGGGCAGGGGGGCTAAAAACGTGTTCACCCCTCCACTTT. Protein sequence: CASSPRAGGLKTCSPLHF.

This clonotype was seen a handful of times. This sequence joins TRBV7-9 and TRBJ2-7; either TRBD1 or TRBD2 may fit D (6 bases each). V was cut by 5 bases and J by 7 bases, with 18 bases left in between. The CDR3 covers 14 residues. Germline assignment: CDR1 SEHNR and CDR2 FQNEAQ (reference sequence). The CDR3 nucleotides are TGTGCCAGCAGCCCTCGGTCGGGGGCCGGGGAGCAGTACTTC. It is translated as CASSPRSGAGEQYF.

Many counts were recorded for this clonotype. V gene TRBV11-1 combines with J gene TRBJ2-3; 7 bases fit TRBD1. The J segment lost 5 bases and the V segment lost 3 bases, leaving 8 bases of the junction unmatched. There are 15 residues in the CDR3. The germline gives CDR1 SGHAT, CDR2 FQDESV (reference sequence). DNA of the CDR3: TGTGCCAGCAGCTTGGAAGGGGGCGCGGGAGATACGCAGTATTTT. This sequence encodes CASSLEGGAGDTQYF.

In its sample, this clonotype was seen many times. The V and J genes are TRBV5-1 and TRBJ1-6, with no clear D. V lost 0 bases, J lost 0 bases, and 7 bases lay in between. Per germline, CDR1 SGHRS and CDR2 YFSETQ. The CDR3 sequence is 16 residues long. CDR3 in amino acids: CASSLEGSSYNSPLHF. The DNA of the CDR3 is TGCGCCAGCAGCTTGGAAGGGAGCTCCTATAATTCACCCCTCCACTTT. The variable domain in full, completed from reference TRBV5-1 and TRBJ1-6, reads KAGVTQTPRYLIKTRGQQVTLSCSPISGHRSVSWYQQTPGQGLQFLFEYFSETQRNKGNFPGRFSGRQFSNSRSEMNVSTLELGDSALYLCASSLEGSSYNSPLHFGNGTRLTVT.

CDR3 residues: CASSLLDQGRNQPQHF. CDR3 DNA: TGTGCCAGCAGTTTATTAGACCAGGGGAGGAATCAGCCCCAGCATTTT. The rearrangement joins TRBV28 to TRBJ1-5; D perhaps matches TRBD1 (6 bases). The V and J ends lost 1 base and 4 bases respectively, with 14 bases between them. The CDR3 has 16 residues. CDR1 and CDR2 (germline): MDHEN, SYDVKM.

This clonotype has at least ten counts. The chain has TRBV20-1 and TRBJ2-3, with 8 bases matching TRBD2. Germline V gives CDR1 DFQATT, CDR2 SNEGSKA (reference sequence). CDR3 length: 14 residues. CDR3 in DNA: TGCAGCGCTGCAGCGGGAGACTTCACAGATACGCAGTATTTT. This encodes CSAAAGDFTDTQYF.

This clonotype was seen repeatedly, ten times or more. This sequence joins TRBV7-2 and TRBJ2-7; D unclear. Trimming left V 0 bases short and J 2 bases short, with 8 bases between. The CDR3 sequence is 14 residues long. CDR1 and CDR2 from the germline V gene are SGHTA and FQGNSA. Here the CDR3 reads CASSLASFTYEQYF. The CDR3 bases are TGTGCCAGCAGCTTAGCCTCGTTTACCTACGAGCAGTACTTC.

This clonotype has at least ten counts. The chain carries TRBV24-1 and TRBJ2-1, with 13 bases aligning to TRBD2. V gave up 3 bases and J gave up 4 bases; unmatched junction bases: 2. Germline V gives CDR1 KGHDR, CDR2 SFDVKD. This CDR3 has 16 amino acids. The CDR3 region is CATSDPGLAGYNEQFF. The CDR3 coding sequence is TGTGCCACCAGTGATCCGGGACTAGCGGGGTACAATGAGCAGTTCTTC.

This clonotype was counted many times. The rearrangement links TRBV25-1 to TRBJ2-5, with 10 bases identical to TRBD1. The J segment lost 1 base and the V segment lost 6 bases, leaving 2 bases of the junction unmatched. From germline, CDR1 is MGHDK and CDR2 SYGVNS. The CDR3 is 14 residues long. The CDR3 region is CASSGTGAQETQYF. The CDR3, as DNA: TGTGCCAGCAGCGGGACAGGGGCCCAAGAGACCCAGTACTTC.

This chain links TRBV19 with TRBJ2-6; weak D call: TRBD1 (5 bases). This CDR3 has 15 residues. V was cut by 5 bases and J by 2 bases, with 10 bases left in between. CDR1 LNHDA and CDR2 SQIVND come from the germline V gene (reference sequence). CDR3 protein: CASSVQGTGANVLTF. The CDR3 nucleotides are TGTGCCAGTAGTGTCCAGGGAACTGGGGCCAACGTCCTGACTTTC. Based on the CDR3 plus reference TRBV19 and TRBJ2-6, the full variable domain is DGGITQSPKYLFRKEGQNVTLSCEQNLNHDAMYWYRQDPGQGLRLIYYSQIVNDFQKGDIAEGYSVSREKKESFPLTVTSAQKNPTAFYLCASSVQGTGANVLTFGAGSRLTVL.

This clonotype was seen repeatedly, ten times or more. This chain uses TRBV7-2 with TRBJ2-7; 8 nucleotides match TRBD1. Germline CDR1 reads SGHTA; CDR2 reads FQGNSA. Trimming took 1 base from V and 3 from J; bases not matched to a gene: 2. The CDR3 spans 14 residues. CDR3 in amino acids: CASSLGDRRYEQYF. The CDR3 coding sequence is TGTGCCAGCAGCTTAGGGGACAGGCGCTACGAGCAGTACTTC.

In its sample, this clonotype was seen many times. This chain uses TRBV20-1 with TRBJ2-1; possible D gene TRBD2, 5 bases. Between the trimmed V and J ends, which lost 3 bases and 5 bases, there was a span of 11 bases. Germline CDR1 is DFQATT and CDR2 is SNEGSKA (reference sequence). The CDR3 contains 13 residues. CDR3 sequence: CSASPLAHNEQFF. CDR3 DNA sequence: TGCAGTGCTAGTCCCCTAGCCCACAATGAGCAGTTCTTC.

This clonotype was counted many times. The rearrangement links TRBV28 to TRBJ1-1; a possible D gene is TRBD1 (5 bases). Trimming stripped 0 bases from V and 3 bases from J, with 5 bases between. Per the germline V gene, CDR1 is MDHEN and CDR2 is SYDVKM. The length of the CDR3 is 13 residues. The CDR3 DNA is TGTGCCAGCAGTTTATGGGGGGACACTGAAGCTTTCTTT. Amino acid sequence: CASSLWGDTEAFF.

This clonotype was picked up many times. V gene TRBV2 combines with J gene TRBJ1-5, with D hard to call. Germline V lookup: CDR1 SNHLY, CDR2 FYNNEI. V lost 7 bases and J lost 0, with 7 bases in between. The CDR3 consists of 13 residues. CDR3 amino acids: CASKGYSNQPQHF. In DNA, the CDR3 is TGTGCCAGCAAGGGTTATAGCAATCAGCCCCAGCATTTT. Combining the CDR3 with reference TRBV2 and TRBJ1-5 gives the whole variable domain EPEVTQTPSHQVTQMGQEVILRCVPISNHLYFYWYRQILGQKVEFLVSFYNNEISEKSEIFDDQFSVERPDGSNFTLKIRSTKLEDSAMYFCASKGYSNQPQHFGDGTRLSIL.

This clonotype has at least ten counts. CDR3 region: CSAPSPDTQYF. DNA of the CDR3: TGCAGTGCTCCCTCCCCGGATACGCAGTATTTT. The chain has TRBV20-1 and TRBJ2-3; D not resolved. The V gene's germline CDR1 is DFQATT and CDR2 SNEGSKA (reference sequence). The length of the CDR3 is 11 residues. V shed 5 bases and J shed 6 bases, with 9 bases lying between them.

This clonotype was detected many times. The gene calls are TRBV7-2 and TRBJ1-3, with D hard to call. Trimming shortened V by 5 bases and J by 8 bases, and 13 bases separated the two germline ends. Germline CDR1 is SGHTA and CDR2 is FQGNSA. This CDR3 is built from 13 residues. The CDR3 region has the DNA TGTGCCAGCAGCCAGACGGGCCGGGACACCATATATTTT. Encoded protein: CASSQTGRDTIYF.

This clonotype was seen repeatedly, ten times or more. The genes are TRBV5-6 and TRBJ1-1; 12 bases are a match to TRBD1. The trim removed 4 bases at V and 3 bases at J, leaving 4 bases unmatched. Looked up from germline, CDR1 is SGHDT and CDR2 is YYEEEE. The CDR3 is 15 amino acids. CDR3 DNA: TGTGCCAGCAGCCGAGGGACAGGGGGCGACACTGAAGCTTTCTTT. Translated, it gives CASSRGTGGDTEAFF.

This clonotype was detected ten times or more. This rearrangement joins TRBV29-1 to TRBJ2-5; D is unresolved. CDR1 and CDR2 from the germline V gene are SQVTM and ANQGSEA. The V end was cut by 7 bases, the J end by 4 bases, with 13 bases between. CDR3 length: 12 amino acids. The CDR3 region has the DNA TGCAGCGCTTCCTTCGGGCGAGAGACCCAGTACTTC. This codes for CSASFGRETQYF.

This clonotype was seen repeatedly, ten times or more. V and J are TRBV29-1 and TRBJ2-7; TRBD2 aligns across 8 bases. The CDR3 sequence is 14 residues long. V gave up 3 bases and J gave up 5 bases; unmatched junction bases: 9. Germline V CDR1 and CDR2: SQVTM, ANQGSEA. Here the CDR3 reads CSVEDGGGTNEQYF. The CDR3 DNA reads TGCAGCGTTGAGGACGGGGGGGGGACAAACGAGCAGTACTTC.